The subject of this entry is one T cell receptor (beta chain). The data were taken from a study of cytomegalovirus exposure and HLA in healthy donors. With 60 Vbeta and 13 Jbeta primers, the PCR was carried out. Sequencing used immunoSEQ multiplex PCR; TCRdb keeps in-frame clones, though not all of them. Of some 120,000 clones in the sample, roughly 82% were seen once. The CDR3 sequence is 16 residues long. J lost 12 bases, V lost 9 bases, and 18 bases had no gene match. The germline gives CDR1 LNHDA, CDR2 SQIVND (reference sequence). V usage is TRBV19 and J usage is TRBJ2-1, with 12 bases matching TRBD1. The sample comprised PBMCs. This receptor was taken from a woman aged 35 to 49 in good health and CMV-seropositive. The CDR3 region is CASKGQPGQGASWQFF. The CDR3 bases are TGTGCCAGCAAGGGACAACCGGGACAGGGGGCCTCGTGGCAGTTCTTC.